Listed below are T cell receptor beta chains from one sample, sequenced in a study of cytomegalovirus exposure and HLA in healthy donors. This table comes from immunoSEQ multiplex PCR, and its TCRdb copy is limited to in-frame clones, with some not included. The sample has fewer than 200,000 clones, roughly 80% seen once; the top ten hold about 2.8%. The material sequenced was PBMCs. These receptor sequences come from a woman aged 18-29 years in good health and CMV-seropositive. CDR3s include the opening cysteine and the closing phenylalanine or tryptophan. D genes are given only for firm matches. Only part of the rows carry a size: once, few, many, or a class if the clone is expanded.

>NA|TRBJ2-1|TRBD1|TRBV4-1
CASSQGTALYNEQFF
TGCGCCAGCAGCCAGGGGACAGCTTTATACAATGAGCAGTTCTTC
>NA|TRBJ2-3|NA|TRBV7-2
CASSLVWRGSDTQYF
TGTGCCAGCAGCTTAGTCTGGCGCGGGTCAGATACGCAGTATTTT
>NA|TRBJ2-7|NA|TRBV4-1
CASSHATLTGRKYEQYF
TGCGCCAGCAGCCACGCGACGTTGACAGGTCGTAAGTACGAGCAGTACTTC
>NA|TRBJ2-5|NA|TRBV7-7
CASSPHPSAQETQYF
TGTGCCAGCAGCCCCCATCCTAGCGCCCAAGAGACCCAGTACTTC
>NA|TRBJ2-3|TRBD2|TRBV6-4
CASSPTVGGADTQYF
TGTGCCAGCAGCCCTACGGTCGGGGGGGCAGATACGCAGTATTTT
>NA|TRBJ1-6|NA|TRBV5-4
CASSLWGNNNSPLHF
TGTGCCAGCAGCTTGTGGGGCAACAATAATTCACCCCTCCACTTT
>NA|TRBJ2-1|NA|TRBV7-9
CASSLDSSQFF
TGTGCCAGCAGCCTGGACTCCTCGCAGTTCTTC
>NA|TRBJ1-6|TRBD1|TRBV19
CASNPTGENSPLHF
TGTGCCAGTAATCCAACAGGGGAAAATTCACCCCTCCACTTT
>NA|TRBJ2-1|NA|TRBV6-1
CASSEAHNEQFF
TGTGCCAGCAGTGAAGCCCATAATGAGCAGTTCTTC
>NA|TRBJ2-7|TRBD1|TRBV5-1
CASSLGQGFYEQYF
TGCGCCAGCAGCTTGGGACAGGGTTTTTACGAGCAGTACTTC
>NA|TRBJ2-5|TRBD1|TRBV27
CASSLSQGAFAFGQETQYF
TGTGCCAGCAGTTTATCCCAGGGGGCTTTCGCCTTCGGCCAAGAGACCCAGTACTTC
>NA|TRBJ1-1|NA|TRBV14
CASAKGRGWGTEAFF
TGTGCCAGCGCTAAAGGCAGGGGATGGGGCACTGAAGCTTTCTTT
>NA|TRBJ2-3|TRBD2|TRBV28
CASSLTSARSDTQYF
TGTGCCAGCAGTCTGACTAGCGCCCGGTCAGATACGCAGTATTTT
>NA|TRBJ2-5|TRBD2|TRBV5-1
CASSLAPGGQETQYF
TGCGCCAGCAGCTTGGCGCCGGGGGGCCAAGAGACCCAGTACTTC
>NA|TRBJ2-1|TRBD2|TRBV10-3
CAISSGEDNEQFF
TGTGCCATCTCTAGCGGAGAAGACAATGAGCAGTTCTTC
>NA|TRBJ2-2|TRBD2|TRBV4-1
CASSHQLAGGSNTGELFF
TGCGCCAGCAGCCATCAACTAGCGGGGGGGTCGAACACCGGGGAGCTGTTTTTT
>NA|TRBJ2-5|NA|TRBV5-4
CASSRTPGGLQETQYF
TGTGCCAGCAGCCGGACTCCTGGGGGCCTCCAAGAGACCCAGTACTTC
>NA|TRBJ2-5|TRBD2|TRBV2
CASSTGLAGGLETQYF
TGTGCCAGCAGTACCGGACTAGCGGGGGGGCTTGAGACCCAGTACTTC
>NA|TRBJ2-2|NA|TRBV29-1
CSVTESGELFF
TGCAGCGTTACCGAGTCCGGGGAGCTGTTTTTT
>NA|TRBJ1-1|TRBD1|TRBV5-4
CASSLGTGYLNTEAFF
TGTGCCAGCAGCTTGGGGACAGGGTATCTGAACACTGAAGCTTTCTTT
>NA|TRBJ2-3|NA|TRBV5-1
CASSIAPGENTQYF
TGCGCCAGCAGCATAGCTCCAGGGGAGAATACGCAGTATTTT
>NA|TRBJ1-2|NA|TRBV6-4
CASSQGLGYTF
TGTGCCAGCAGTCAGGGGTTAGGCTACACCTTC
>NA|TRBJ2-3|TRBD1|TRBV5-1
CASSLSGQGPTDTQYF
TGCGCCAGCAGCTTGTCCGGACAGGGCCCCACAGATACGCAGTATTTT
>NA|TRBJ2-7|TRBD2|TRBV19
CASSREAQSSYEQYF
TGTGCCAGTAGCCGGGAGGCGCAAAGCTCCTACGAGCAGTACTTC
>NA|TRBJ2-1|TRBD1|TRBV6-6
CASSPRTGRSNEQFF
TGTGCCAGCAGTCCACGGACAGGGAGAAGTAATGAGCAGTTCTTC
>NA|TRBJ2-5|NA|TRBV6-6
CASSYQSYQETQYF
TGTGCCAGCAGTTACCAGTCGTACCAAGAGACCCAGTACTTC
>NA|TRBJ1-2|TRBD1|TRBV9
CASSVEGQDYGYTF
TGTGCCAGCAGCGTAGAAGGACAGGACTATGGCTACACCTTC
>NA|TRBJ1-2|TRBD1|TRBV9
CASSYRDSMNYGYTF
TGTGCCAGCAGTTACCGGGACAGCATGAACTATGGCTACACCTTC
>NA|TRBJ1-1|NA|TRBV9
CASSVGEITEAFF
TGTGCCAGCAGCGTAGGGGAGATAACCGAAGCTTTCTTT
>NA|TRBJ2-5|NA|TRBV29-1
CSVGERARETQYF
TGCAGCGTTGGCGAGCGAGCTCGGGAGACCCAGTACTTC
>NA|TRBJ2-2|NA|TRBV5-1
CASSLDRAVTGELFF
TGCGCCAGCAGCTTGGACAGGGCTGTCACCGGGGAGCTGTTTTTT
>NA|TRBJ1-5|TRBD1|TRBV19
CASSNGQVHQPQHF
TGTGCCAGTAGTAATGGACAGGTCCATCAGCCCCAGCATTTT
>NA|TRBJ2-3|NA|TRBV7-3
CASSLGRGPTDTQYF
TGTGCCAGCAGCTTAGGGCGGGGACCCACAGATACGCAGTATTTT
>NA|TRBJ2-2|NA|TRBV5-5
CASSLQDTNTGELFF
TGTGCCAGCAGCCTACAAGACACGAACACCGGGGAGCTGTTTTTT
>many|TRBJ1-6|TRBD1|TRBV4-1
CASSSPKGQANSPLHF
TGCGCCAGCAGCTCCCCGAAGGGACAGGCTAATTCACCCCTCCACTTT
>NA|TRBJ1-1|NA|TRBV5-1
CASSFQALNTEAFF
TGCGCCAGCAGCTTTCAGGCGCTGAACACTGAAGCTTTCTTT
>NA|TRBJ1-2|NA|TRBV2
CASRAQGVIPGYTF
TGTGCCAGCAGAGCACAGGGAGTCATCCCTGGCTACACCTTC